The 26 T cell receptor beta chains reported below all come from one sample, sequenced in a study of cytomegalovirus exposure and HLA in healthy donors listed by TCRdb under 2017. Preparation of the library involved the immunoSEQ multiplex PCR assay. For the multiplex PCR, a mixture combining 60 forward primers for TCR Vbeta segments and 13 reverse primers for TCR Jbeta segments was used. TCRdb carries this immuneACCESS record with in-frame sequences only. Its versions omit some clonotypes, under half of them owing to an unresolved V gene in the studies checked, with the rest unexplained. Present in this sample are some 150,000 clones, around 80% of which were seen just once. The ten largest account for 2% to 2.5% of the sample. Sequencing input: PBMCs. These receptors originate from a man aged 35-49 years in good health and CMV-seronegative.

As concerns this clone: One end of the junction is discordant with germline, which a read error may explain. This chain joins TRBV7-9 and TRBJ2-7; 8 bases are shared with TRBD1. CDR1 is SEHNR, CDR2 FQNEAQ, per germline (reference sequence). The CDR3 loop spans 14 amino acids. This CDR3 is CSSSFGQGSGEQYF. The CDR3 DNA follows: TGTTCCAGCAGCTTTGGACAGGGATCGGGTGAGCAGTACTTC.

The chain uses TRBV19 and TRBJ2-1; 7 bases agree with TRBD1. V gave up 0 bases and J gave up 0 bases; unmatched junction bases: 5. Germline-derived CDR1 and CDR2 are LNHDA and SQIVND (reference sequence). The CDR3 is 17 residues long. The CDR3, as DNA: TGTGCCAGTAGTATAGATCCGACAGGGATCTCCTACAATGAGCAGTTCTTC. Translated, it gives CASSIDPTGISYNEQFF.

Here the CDR3 DNA reads TGCGCCAGCAGCTTGCAACGGGATACGGATACGCAGTATTTT. This sequence encodes CASSLQRDTDTQYF. The chain is built from TRBV5-1 and TRBJ2-3; D possibly corresponds to TRBD2 (5 bases). The CDR3 has 14 amino acids. V gave up 1 base and J gave up 6 bases, with 12 bases separating them. Germline V gives CDR1 SGHRS, CDR2 YFSETQ.

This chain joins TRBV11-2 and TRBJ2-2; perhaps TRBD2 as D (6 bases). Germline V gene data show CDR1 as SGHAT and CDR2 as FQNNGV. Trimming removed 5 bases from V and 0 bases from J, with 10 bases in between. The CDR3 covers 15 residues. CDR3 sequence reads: CASSRAGTNTGELFF. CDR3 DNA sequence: TGTGCCAGCAGCCGCGCGGGGACGAACACCGGGGAGCTGTTTTTT. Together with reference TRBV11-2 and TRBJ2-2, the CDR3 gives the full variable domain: EAGVAQSPRYKIIEKRQSVAFWCNPISGHATLYWYQQILGQGPKLLIQFQNNGVVDDSQLPKDRFSAERLKGVDSTLKIQPAKLEDSAVYLCASSRAGTNTGELFFGEGSRLTVL.

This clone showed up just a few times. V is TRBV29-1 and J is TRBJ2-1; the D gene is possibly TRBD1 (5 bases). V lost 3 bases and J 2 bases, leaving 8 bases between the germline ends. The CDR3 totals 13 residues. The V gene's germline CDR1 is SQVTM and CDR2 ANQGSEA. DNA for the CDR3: TGCAGCGTTGATGGCAGGGCCTACAATGAGCAGTTCTTC. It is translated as CSVDGRAYNEQFF.

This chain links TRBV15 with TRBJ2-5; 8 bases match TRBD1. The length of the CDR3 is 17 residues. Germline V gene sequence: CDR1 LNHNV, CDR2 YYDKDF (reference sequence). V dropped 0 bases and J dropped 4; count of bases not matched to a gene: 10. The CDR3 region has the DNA TGTGCCACCAGCAGAGATGGGCCAGGGGGCCTGATAGAGACCCAGTACTTC. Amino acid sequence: CATSRDGPGGLIETQYF.

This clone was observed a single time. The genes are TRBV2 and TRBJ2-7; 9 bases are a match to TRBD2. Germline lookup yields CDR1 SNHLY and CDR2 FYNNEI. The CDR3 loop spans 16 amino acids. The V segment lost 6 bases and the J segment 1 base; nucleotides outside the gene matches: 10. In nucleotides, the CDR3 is TGTGCCAGCAGCGCCTTAGCGGGGGCGTCGTCCTACGAGCAGTACTTC. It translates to CASSALAGASSYEQYF.

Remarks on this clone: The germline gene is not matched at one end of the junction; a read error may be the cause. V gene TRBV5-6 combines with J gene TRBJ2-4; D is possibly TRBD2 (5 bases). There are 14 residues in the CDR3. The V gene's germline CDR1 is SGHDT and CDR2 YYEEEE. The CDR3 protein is CASSLDLAKNSQYF. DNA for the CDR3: TGTGCCAGCAGCTTGGATCTAGCCAAAAACAGTCAGTACTTC.

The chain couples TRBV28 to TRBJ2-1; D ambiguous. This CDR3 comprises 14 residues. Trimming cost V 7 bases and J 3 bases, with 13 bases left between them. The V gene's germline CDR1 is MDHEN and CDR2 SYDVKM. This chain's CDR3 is CASKVVGGYNEQFF. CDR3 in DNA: TGTGCCAGCAAGGTAGTAGGCGGCTACAATGAGCAGTTCTTC.

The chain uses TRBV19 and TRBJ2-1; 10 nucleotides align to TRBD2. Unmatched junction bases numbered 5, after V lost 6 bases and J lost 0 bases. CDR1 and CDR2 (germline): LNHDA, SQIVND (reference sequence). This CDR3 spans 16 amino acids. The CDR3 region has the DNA TGTGCCAGTAGCCAGACTAGCGGGCTCTCCTACAATGAGCAGTTCTTC. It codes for CASSQTSGLSYNEQFF.

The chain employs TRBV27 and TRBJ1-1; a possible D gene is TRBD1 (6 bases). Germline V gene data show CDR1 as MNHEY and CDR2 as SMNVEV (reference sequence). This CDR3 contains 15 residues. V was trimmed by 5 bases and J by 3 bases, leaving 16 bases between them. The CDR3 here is CASSDYSEGDTEAFF. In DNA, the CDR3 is TGTGCCAGCAGTGACTACTCCGAGGGGGACACTGAAGCTTTCTTT.

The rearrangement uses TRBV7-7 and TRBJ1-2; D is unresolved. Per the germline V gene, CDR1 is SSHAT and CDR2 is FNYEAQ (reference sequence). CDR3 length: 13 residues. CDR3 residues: CTYGRRVNYGYTF. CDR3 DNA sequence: TGTACCTACGGTCGGAGGGTTAACTATGGCTACACCTTC.

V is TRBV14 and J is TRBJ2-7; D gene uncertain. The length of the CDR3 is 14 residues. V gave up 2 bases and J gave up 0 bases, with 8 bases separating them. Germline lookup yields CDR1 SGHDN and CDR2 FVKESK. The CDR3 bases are TGTGCCAGCAGCCAATGGCGGAACTCCTACGAGCAGTACTTC. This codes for CASSQWRNSYEQYF.

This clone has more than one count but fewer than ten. This chain's CDR3 is CASSRLLRDRVVTGELFF. The CDR3 DNA reads TGTGCCAGCAGCCGGCTACTCCGGGACAGGGTCGTCACCGGGGAGCTGTTTTTT. The chain carries TRBV5-5 and TRBJ2-2; 9 nucleotides agree with TRBD1. V was pared by 4 bases and J by 4 bases, with 14 bases of the junction left unmatched. The CDR3 extends over 18 amino acids. Germline V lookup: CDR1 SGHKS, CDR2 YYEKEE (reference sequence).

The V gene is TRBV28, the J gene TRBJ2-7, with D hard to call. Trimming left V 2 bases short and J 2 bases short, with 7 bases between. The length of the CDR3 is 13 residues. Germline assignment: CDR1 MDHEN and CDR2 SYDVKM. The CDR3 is CASSLPDTYEQYF. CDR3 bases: TGTGCCAGCAGTTTACCCGACACCTACGAGCAGTACTTC.

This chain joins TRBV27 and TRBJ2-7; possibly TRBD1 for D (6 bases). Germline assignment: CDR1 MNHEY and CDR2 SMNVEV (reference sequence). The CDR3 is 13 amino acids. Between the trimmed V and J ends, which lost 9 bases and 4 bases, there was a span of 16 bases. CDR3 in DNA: TGTGCCAGTTGCAGGGGCCCGTGGTACGAGCAGTACTTC. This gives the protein CASCRGPWYEQYF.

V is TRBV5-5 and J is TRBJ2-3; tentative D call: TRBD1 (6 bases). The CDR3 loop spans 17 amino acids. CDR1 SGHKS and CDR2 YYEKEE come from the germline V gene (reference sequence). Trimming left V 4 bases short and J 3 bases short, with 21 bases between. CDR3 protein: CASSPPNVQGRTDTQYF. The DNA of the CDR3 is TGTGCCAGCAGCCCACCCAACGTACAGGGTAGGACAGATACGCAGTATTTT.

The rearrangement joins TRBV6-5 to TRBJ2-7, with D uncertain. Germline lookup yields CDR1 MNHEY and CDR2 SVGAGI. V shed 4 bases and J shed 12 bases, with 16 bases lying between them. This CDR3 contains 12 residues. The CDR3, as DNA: TGTGCCAGCAGTTTGTTTGGTGCCGAGTTGTACTTC. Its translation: CASSLFGAELYF.

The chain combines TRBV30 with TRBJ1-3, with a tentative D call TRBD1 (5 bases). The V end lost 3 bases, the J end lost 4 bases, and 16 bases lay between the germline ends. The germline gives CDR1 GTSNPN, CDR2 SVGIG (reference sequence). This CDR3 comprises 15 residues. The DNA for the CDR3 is TGTGCCTGGAGATTGAAGGGGTCTCCGGGAAACACCATATATTTT. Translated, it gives CAWRLKGSPGNTIYF.

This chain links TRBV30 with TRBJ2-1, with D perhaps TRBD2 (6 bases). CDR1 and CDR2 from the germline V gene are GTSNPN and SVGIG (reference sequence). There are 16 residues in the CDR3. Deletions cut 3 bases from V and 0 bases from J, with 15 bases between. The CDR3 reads CAWRSPAGSSYNEQFF. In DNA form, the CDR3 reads TGTGCCTGGAGATCCCCCGCGGGGAGCTCCTACAATGAGCAGTTCTTC.

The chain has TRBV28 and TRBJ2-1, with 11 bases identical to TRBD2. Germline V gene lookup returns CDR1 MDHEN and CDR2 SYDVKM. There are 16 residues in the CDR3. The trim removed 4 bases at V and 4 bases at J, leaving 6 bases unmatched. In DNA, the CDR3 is TGTGCCAGCAGTTCCCGACTAGCGGGAAGATACAATGAGCAGTTCTTC. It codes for CASSSRLAGRYNEQFF.

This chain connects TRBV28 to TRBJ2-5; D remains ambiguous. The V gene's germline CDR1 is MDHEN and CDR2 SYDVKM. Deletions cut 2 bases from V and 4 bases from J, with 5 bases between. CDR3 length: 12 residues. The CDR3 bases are TGTGCCAGCAGTTTAGTCCGAGAGACCCAGTACTTC. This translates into CASSLVRETQYF.

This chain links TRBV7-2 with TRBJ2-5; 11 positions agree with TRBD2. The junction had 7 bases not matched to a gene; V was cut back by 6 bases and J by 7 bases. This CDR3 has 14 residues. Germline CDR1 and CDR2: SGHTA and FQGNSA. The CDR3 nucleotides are TGTGCCAGCAGACAGACTCTAGCGGGAGGGACCCAGTACTTC. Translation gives CASRQTLAGGTQYF.

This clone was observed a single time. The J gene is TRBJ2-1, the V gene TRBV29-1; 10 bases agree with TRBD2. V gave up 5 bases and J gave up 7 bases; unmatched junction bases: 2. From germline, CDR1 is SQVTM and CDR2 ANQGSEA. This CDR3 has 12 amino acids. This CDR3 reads CSVSTSGNEQFF. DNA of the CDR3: TGCAGCGTTTCGACTAGCGGGAATGAGCAGTTCTTC.

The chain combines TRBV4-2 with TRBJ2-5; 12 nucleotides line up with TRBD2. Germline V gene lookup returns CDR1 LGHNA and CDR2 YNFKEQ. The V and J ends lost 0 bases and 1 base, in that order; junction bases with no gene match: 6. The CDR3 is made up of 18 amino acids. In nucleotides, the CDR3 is TGTGCCAGCAGCCAAGAGGGACTAGCGGGCGGAGGCCAAGAGACCCAGTACTTC. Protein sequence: CASSQEGLAGGGQETQYF.

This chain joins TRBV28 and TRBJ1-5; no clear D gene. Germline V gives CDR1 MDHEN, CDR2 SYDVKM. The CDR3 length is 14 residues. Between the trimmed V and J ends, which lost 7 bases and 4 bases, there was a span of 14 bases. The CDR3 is CASTPPGRNQPQHF. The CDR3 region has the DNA TGTGCCAGCACCCCGCCCGGGAGGAATCAGCCCCAGCATTTT.